This TCR beta chain was documented in a study of T cell responses to AZD1222 COVID-19 vaccine. Germline V gene sequence: CDR1 MNHEY, CDR2 SVGAGI. The CDR3 consists of 13 residues. The V end was cut by 10 bases, the J end by 4 bases, with 15 bases between. Profiled with immunoSEQ multiplex PCR; TCRdb holds only in-frame clones, not every one. This sample has about 94,000 clones, with around 84% found just once. This clonotype originated in an adult who received the AZD1222 COVID-19 vaccine. Sample: peripheral blood, taken 28 days after the second AZD1222 dose. V is TRBV6-5 and J is TRBJ2-3; possibly TRBD2 for D (6 bases). The CDR3: CATSGRIADTQYF. CDR3 bases: TGTGCCACCTCGGGGAGGATCGCAGATACGCAGTATTTT.